This T cell receptor beta chain was profiled in a study of T cells after yellow fever vaccination. TCRdb redid the calling of the 5' RACE reads with MiXCR, one entry per CDR3 protein. The sample consists of hundreds of thousands of distinct CDR3 sequences, 9% to 15% of them appearing once. The junction had 6 bases not matched to a gene; V was cut back by 4 bases and J by 4 bases. Germline V lookup: CDR1 ENHRY, CDR2 SYGVKD. This CDR3 is built from 15 residues. The sample was PBMCs, taken on the day of the yellow fever booster vaccination. This TCR was sampled from a man aged 30 to 39 who received the YFV17D yellow fever vaccine. This rearrangement joins TRBV10-3 to TRBJ2-5; TRBD2 matches at 10 bases. DNA for the CDR3: TGTGCCATCAGTGGGGCCCGACTAGCGGGAGAGACCCAGTACTTC. It specifies CAISGARLAGETQYF.